This TCR beta chain was profiled in a study of blood T cell repertoires in COVID-19. Study overall: PBMCs, B-cell-depleted T cells, or T cells were the source of the cDNA or gDNA that made up the material.

Which cohort a participant joined came from the clinical history participants gave. The repertoire was sequenced with immunoSEQ multiplex PCR; TCRdb's copy has only in-frame clones and lacks some. The sample carries 350,000 to 400,000 clones, around 89% recorded once. V gave up 2 bases and J gave up 4 bases; unmatched junction bases: 5. The germline V gene has CDR1 SGHTA and CDR2 FQGNSA. This CDR3 is 16 amino acids long. This chain links TRBV7-2 with TRBJ2-5, with TRBD2 matching 12 bases. The TCR comes from a woman aged 18-29 years who had recovered from COVID-19. The sequenced sample was PBMCs or T cells enriched from blood (not recorded which). DNA for the CDR3: TGTGCCAGCAGCTTACTAGCGGGGGGGCTTGGAGAGACCCAGTACTTC. Translation: CASSLLAGGLGETQYF.